This T cell receptor (beta chain) was observed in a study of CD8 T cells in ankylosing spondylitis. Study results and caveats: Both synovial fluid and blood in reactive arthritis had previously been reported to carry some motif variants. Eight highly homologous variants formed a TCR beta motif that appeared characteristic of ankylosing spondylitis blood.

Libraries of TCR beta came from quantitative 5'-RACE with molecular barcodes. TCRdb recomputed calls from the 5' RACE reads with MiXCR, one row per CDR3 protein. The sample yields around 230,000 distinct CDR3 sequences, around 7.8% seen once. This clonotype was found many times. Its matching antigen is unknown. This sequence originates from a male donor with ankylosing spondylitis or in good health (not recorded which). Sequencing input: blood, either unsorted or a sorted T cell fraction (not recorded which).

This CDR3 is CASSLVDSYNEQFF. CDR3 nucleotide sequence: TGTGCCAGCAGCTTGGTGGACTCCTACAATGAGCAGTTCTTC. The V call is TRBV11-2, the J call TRBJ2-1; D is undetermined. Germline CDR1 is SGHAT and CDR2 is FQNNGV. V dropped 3 bases and J dropped 0 bases, with 6 bases sitting between them. The CDR3 is made up of 14 amino acids.